The T cell receptor (beta chain) described here comes from a study of cytomegalovirus exposure and HLA in healthy donors. The study ran its PCR with 60 Vbeta and 13 Jbeta primers. Only in-frame clones appear in the TCRdb table, and some are missing; sequencing was by immunoSEQ multiplex PCR. The data contain approximately 190,000 clones, approximately 78% of them singletons. This CDR3 region has 16 residues. The V gene's germline CDR1 is LNHDA and CDR2 SQIVND (reference sequence). The trim removed 9 bases at V and 0 bases at J, leaving 10 bases unmatched. Sequencing was carried out using PBMCs. V usage is TRBV19 and J usage is TRBJ2-2; 7 bases are shared with TRBD1. The TCR was taken from a woman aged 25-40 years in good health and CMV-seropositive. CDR3 amino acids: CASFPRQGANTGELFF. The CDR3 DNA is TGTGCCAGCTTCCCTCGACAGGGCGCGAACACCGGGGAGCTGTTTTTT.